A selection of T cell receptor beta chains follows, all from one sample in a study of blood T cells in healthy people across ages. TCRdb fed the 5' RACE reads into MiXCR, producing one record per CDR3 protein. In the table there are over a million distinct CDR3 sequences, 45% of which are singletons. Material for sequencing was blood. Every receptor here comes from a woman aged 60 to 75 in good health. The CDR3 runs from the conserved cysteine through the conserved F or W. The D gene is left open where the match is weak. The size of a clone is reported for some rows only, either as once, few or many, or as a class for expanded clones.

>TRBJ2-7|few|TRBD1|TRBV20-1
CSASPPRGNYEQYF
TGCAGTGCTAGTCCCCCCAGGGGGAACTACGAGCAGTACTTC
>TRBJ2-1|NA|NA|TRBV15
CATSRTATTYNEQFF
TGTGCCACCAGCAGGACAGCGACGACCTACAATGAGCAGTTCTTC
>TRBJ2-1|NA|NA|TRBV11-2
CASSSRRAVGQFF
TGTGCCAGCAGCTCCCGCCGGGCGGTTGGGCAGTTCTTC
>TRBJ2-1|few|NA|TRBV2
CASSNLGYNEQFF
TGTGCCAGCAGTAACCTAGGCTACAATGAGCAGTTCTTC
>TRBJ1-2|NA|TRBD1|TRBV5-1
CASSLDRGNGYTF
TGCGCCAGCAGCTTGGACAGGGGCAATGGCTACACCTTC
>TRBJ2-7|few|NA|TRBV29-1
CSVVQDIPYEQYF
TGCAGCGTTGTCCAGGACATTCCCTACGAGCAGTACTTC
>TRBJ2-7|NA|TRBD1|TRBV29-1
CSPRDRVGNEQYF
TGCAGCCCCCGAGACAGGGTTGGTAATGAGCAGTACTTC
>TRBJ2-1|NA|NA|TRBV24-1
CATSDGDSRNEQFF
TGTGCCACCAGTGATGGTGATAGCCGAAATGAGCAGTTCTTC
>TRBJ2-1|once|TRBD2|TRBV27
CQAGGTIYNEQFF
TGTCAAGCGGGTGGGACTATTTACAATGAGCAGTTCTTC
>TRBJ2-3|NA|NA|TRBV12-3/TRBV12-4
CASRRLAQSTDTQYF
TGTGCCAGCAGACGTCTAGCGCAGAGCACAGATACGCAGTATTTT
>TRBJ2-7|NA|TRBD2|TRBV20-1
CSARGGLAGGTYEQYF
TGCAGTGCTAGAGGGGGACTAGCGGGAGGTACCTACGAGCAGTACTTC
>TRBJ2-7|NA|TRBD1|TRBV28
CASSRSDRAAYEQYF
TGTGCCAGCAGTAGATCTGACAGGGCGGCCTACGAGCAGTACTTC
>TRBJ2-7|NA|TRBD1|TRBV6-5
CASSSPGQRHYEQYF
TGTGCCAGCAGTTCGCCGGGACAGAGGCACTACGAGCAGTACTTC
>TRBJ1-6|NA|NA|TRBV5-1
CASSLDTNRVSPLHF
TGCGCCAGCAGCTTGGACACAAATCGAGTTTCACCCCTCCACTTT
>TRBJ2-3|NA|TRBD1|TRBV11-2
CASTLTGGTDTQYF
TGTGCCAGCACCCTAACAGGGGGCACAGATACGCAGTATTTT
>TRBJ2-2|NA|NA|TRBV15
CATNDRLYTGELFF
TGTGCCACAAATGACAGGTTATACACCGGGGAGCTGTTTTTT
>TRBJ1-4|NA|NA|TRBV7-2
CASSLVGGDEKLFF
TGTGCCAGCAGCCTGGTGGGGGGAGATGAAAAACTGTTTTTT
>TRBJ1-1|NA|NA|TRBV6-5
CASNERQGTEAFF
TGTGCCAGCAACGAAAGGCAGGGAACTGAAGCTTTCTTT
>TRBJ2-7|once|NA|TRBV9
CASSVDPGYNEQYF
TGTGCCAGCAGCGTAGACCCTGGGTACAATGAGCAGTACTTC
>TRBJ2-7|NA|NA|TRBV6-2/TRBV6-3
CASSYIRAYEQYF
TGTGCCAGCAGTTACATCAGGGCCTACGAGCAGTACTTC
>TRBJ2-3|NA|TRBD1|TRBV3-1
CASSRITGGTDTQYF
TGTGCCAGCAGCCGTATCACAGGGGGCACAGATACGCAGTATTTT